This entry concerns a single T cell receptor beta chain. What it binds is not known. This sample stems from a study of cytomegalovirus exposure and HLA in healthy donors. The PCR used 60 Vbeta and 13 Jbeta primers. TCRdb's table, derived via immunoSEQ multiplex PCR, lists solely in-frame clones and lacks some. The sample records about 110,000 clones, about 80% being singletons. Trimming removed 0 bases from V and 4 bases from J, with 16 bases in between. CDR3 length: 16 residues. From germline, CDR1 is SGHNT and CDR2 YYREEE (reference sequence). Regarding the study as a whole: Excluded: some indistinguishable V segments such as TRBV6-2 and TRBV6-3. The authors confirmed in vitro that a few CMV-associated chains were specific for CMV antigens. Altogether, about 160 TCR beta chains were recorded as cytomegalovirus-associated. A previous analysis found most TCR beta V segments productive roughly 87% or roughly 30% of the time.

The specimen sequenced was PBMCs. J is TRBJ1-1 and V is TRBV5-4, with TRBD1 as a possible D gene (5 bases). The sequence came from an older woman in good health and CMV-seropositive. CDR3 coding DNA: TGTGCCAGCAGCTTGGCCTTGGGGGGTGATTCCACTGAAGCTTTCTTT. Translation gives CASSLALGGDSTEAFF.